Listed below are T cell receptor beta chains from one sample, sequenced in a study of beta chain features in type 1 diabetes. Clones were sequenced by immunoSEQ multiplex PCR, and TCRdb holds only the in-frame ones, with some missing. This sample has about 150,000 clones, with less than 11% found just once. Input material: naive CD4+ T cells from blood. These receptors originate from a young man in good health. Each CDR3 is given with its conserved first and last residue. A D gene is named only where the DNA matches it firmly. Size tells how often a clone was seen (once, few, many) or the class of an expanded clone, and some rows leave it out.

J: TRBJ1-2
V: TRBV7-9
size: -
D: TRBD1
DNA: TGTGCCAGCAGCGAAACGGGACAGGTCGGCTATGGCTACACCTTC
CDR3: CASSETGQVGYGYTF

J: TRBJ1-5
V: TRBV13
size: -
D: TRBD1
DNA: TGTGCCAGCAGCGCCTCCAGGGGGGATCGCAATCAGCCCCAGCATTTT
CDR3: CASSASRGDRNQPQHF

J: TRBJ2-1
V: TRBV5-4
size: -
D: TRBD2
DNA: TGTGCCAGCAGCTTAAAGACTAGCGGGGTCCCCTTCAATGAGCAGTTCTTC
CDR3: CASSLKTSGVPFNEQFF

J: TRBJ1-2
V: TRBV19
size: few
D: -
DNA: TGTGCCAGTAGAAATCAGGGCCACTATGGCTACACCTTC
CDR3: CASRNQGHYGYTF

J: TRBJ1-4
V: TRBV7-2
size: -
D: -
DNA: TGTGCCAGCAGCTTAGGGGGGGGCCGTCGAACTAATGAAAAACTGTTTTTT
CDR3: CASSLGGGRRTNEKLFF

J: TRBJ1-5
V: TRBV5-8
size: -
D: -
DNA: TGTGCCAGCAGCCCTCTAGATCAGCCCCAGCATTTT
CDR3: CASSPLDQPQHF

J: TRBJ2-1
V: TRBV7-8
size: -
D: TRBD2
DNA: TGTGCCAGCAGCTTAGAGCGGGGCGGGAATGAGCAGTTCTTC
CDR3: CASSLERGGNEQFF

J: TRBJ1-5
V: TRBV7-2
size: few
D: TRBD1
DNA: TGTGCCAGCAGCTTAGCCCGGACAGGGCCCAATCAGCCCCAGCATTTT
CDR3: CASSLARTGPNQPQHF

J: TRBJ1-5
V: TRBV5-1
size: few
D: TRBD1
DNA: TGCGCCAGCAGCTTACCAAGACAGGGTTCGAATCAGCCCCAGCATTTT
CDR3: CASSLPRQGSNQPQHF

J: TRBJ1-6
V: TRBV5-1
size: once
D: -
DNA: TGCGCCAGCAGTTTAGGGGAGGTAAATTCACCCCTCCACTTT
CDR3: CASSLGEVNSPLHF

J: TRBJ2-1
V: TRBV5-1
size: -
D: -
DNA: TGCGCCAGCAGCTTGGCCGGCGGGTTCAATGAGCAGTTCTTC
CDR3: CASSLAGGFNEQFF

J: TRBJ2-5
V: TRBV18
size: -
D: -
DNA: TGTGCCAGCTCACCTTTGAGCACGGGGGAGACCCAGTACTTC
CDR3: CASSPLSTGETQYF

J: TRBJ2-1
V: TRBV6-6
size: -
D: -
DNA: TGTGCCAGCAGTCAGACAGCCTACAATGAGCAGTTCTTC
CDR3: CASSQTAYNEQFF

J: TRBJ2-5
V: TRBV29-1
size: few
D: -
DNA: TGCAGCGTTGAAGATCTGCCTAGTTCCGAGACCCAGTACTTC
CDR3: CSVEDLPSSETQYF

J: TRBJ1-2
V: TRBV7-2
size: -
D: -
DNA: TGTGCCAGCAGCTTAGTGGAGGGGAGCTATGGCTACACCTTC
CDR3: CASSLVEGSYGYTF

J: TRBJ1-4
V: TRBV28
size: few
D: -
DNA: TGTGCCAGCAGCCTCCCCCAGACAACCGAAAAACTGTTTTTT
CDR3: CASSLPQTTEKLFF

J: TRBJ1-2
V: TRBV4-1
size: few
D: -
DNA: TGCGCCAGCAGCCAACTTACTCAAGGGGATAACTATGGCTACACCTTC
CDR3: CASSQLTQGDNYGYTF

J: TRBJ2-1
V: TRBV5-8
size: -
D: TRBD1
DNA: TGTGCCAGCAGCTTGGCCCTCGGGACAGCCAGAGATGAGCAGTTCTTC
CDR3: CASSLALGTARDEQFF

J: TRBJ2-7
V: TRBV29-1
size: many
D: -
DNA: TGCAGCGTTGTCGGAGGGACTGGCAACTACGAGCAGTACTTC
CDR3: CSVVGGTGNYEQYF

J: TRBJ2-5
V: TRBV5-5
size: -
D: -
DNA: TGTGCCAGCGGCCCCGGCGGGACCACGGGGGAGACCCAGTACTTC
CDR3: CASGPGGTTGETQYF

J: TRBJ1-5
V: TRBV10-3
size: -
D: -
DNA: TGTGCCATCAGTGCGACGGACCGCCGAGGAGGTATAAGCAATCAGCCCCAGCATTTT
CDR3: CAISATDRRGGISNQPQHF

J: TRBJ2-7
V: TRBV7-2
size: few
D: -
DNA: TGTGCCAGCAGCTTAGTGTTGAGAGGCGAGCAGTACTTC
CDR3: CASSLVLRGEQYF

J: TRBJ1-5
V: TRBV6-5
size: -
D: -
DNA: TGTGCCAGCAGTTACACGGGTATCCCGGGTCAGCCCCAGCATTTT
CDR3: CASSYTGIPGQPQHF

J: TRBJ2-5
V: TRBV18
size: -
D: TRBD1
DNA: TGTGCCAGCTCACCACCGGGACAGCAAGAGACCCAGTACTTC
CDR3: CASSPPGQQETQYF

J: TRBJ2-6
V: TRBV19
size: few
D: -
DNA: TGTGCCAGTAGTAAGGGAGGACATTTCTCTGGGGCCAACGTCCTGACTTTC
CDR3: CASSKGGHFSGANVLTF

J: TRBJ2-7
V: TRBV6-5
size: -
D: TRBD1
DNA: TGTGCCAGCAGCCCAGGACAGGGATCGGGTGAGCAGTACTTC
CDR3: CASSPGQGSGEQYF

J: TRBJ2-1
V: TRBV6-5
size: -
D: TRBD1
DNA: TGTGCCAGCAGAAGACAGGGGAGTGAGCAGTTCTTC
CDR3: CASRRQGSEQFF

J: TRBJ2-7
V: TRBV4-2
size: -
D: -
DNA: TGTGCCAGCAGCCAAGGAGGGCGTGAGCAGTACTTC
CDR3: CASSQGGREQYF

J: TRBJ1-4
V: TRBV19
size: few
D: TRBD1
DNA: TGTGCCAGTAGTATTGGACAGGGAGGCGAAAAACTGTTTTTT
CDR3: CASSIGQGGEKLFF

J: TRBJ2-6
V: TRBV4-1
size: -
D: TRBD1
DNA: TGCGCCAGCAGCCAAGAACGGACAGGGGTCGACTCTGGGGCCAACGTCCTGACTTTC
CDR3: CASSQERTGVDSGANVLTF

J: TRBJ2-7
V: TRBV25-1
size: -
D: TRBD1
DNA: TGTGCCAGCAGTATGACGGACAGGGTGAACGAGCAGTACTTC
CDR3: CASSMTDRVNEQYF

J: TRBJ2-5
V: TRBV6-6
size: few
D: -
DNA: TGTGCCAGCAGACTAAGAGGACAGTCTGGAGAGACCCAGTACTTC
CDR3: CASRLRGQSGETQYF

J: TRBJ2-7
V: TRBV27
size: few
D: -
DNA: TGTGCCAGCAGCAATACTGGACAGAGCTACGAGCAGTACTTC
CDR3: CASSNTGQSYEQYF

J: TRBJ1-2
V: TRBV7-2
size: -
D: -
DNA: TGTGCCAGCAGCTTAGGCAGTTATGGCTACACCTTC
CDR3: CASSLGSYGYTF

J: TRBJ2-1
V: TRBV19
size: few
D: -
DNA: TGTGCCAGTATGAGACAGAAGTCCTACAATGAGCAGTTCTTC
CDR3: CASMRQKSYNEQFF

J: TRBJ2-4
V: TRBV27
size: once
D: -
DNA: TGTGCCAGCAGTTTGAACAGCAAAAACATTCAGTACTTC
CDR3: CASSLNSKNIQYF

J: TRBJ1-6
V: TRBV19
size: -
D: TRBD1
DNA: TGTGCCAGTAGCGAGAAATTGGACAGGGATAATTCACCCCTCCACTTT
CDR3: CASSEKLDRDNSPLHF